Shown below are 19 T cell receptor beta chains from a single sample sequenced in a study of blood T cells in healthy people across ages. Primers used in a second PCR of about 7 to 12 cycles were a sample-barcoded 5' primer and a J-beta primer mix. TCRdb ran MiXCR on the 5' RACE reads and lists one entry per CDR3 protein. The sample carries 2 million or so distinct CDR3 sequences, roughly 49% recorded once. Sequenced material: blood. The source is a woman in her thirties or forties in good health.

The V and J genes are TRBV28 and TRBJ2-4; D is possibly TRBD1 (6 bases). In germline, CDR1 is MDHEN, CDR2 SYDVKM. The CDR3 consists of 15 residues. Trimming took 2 bases from V and 3 from J, leaving 11 bases between them. The CDR3 loop is CASSLADRIKNIQYF. The CDR3 region has the DNA TGTGCCAGCAGTTTAGCCGACAGGATCAAAAACATTCAGTACTTC.

This clonotype occurred a few times. The rearrangement uses TRBV28 and TRBJ2-7; no clear D. The V and J ends lost 3 bases and 2 bases respectively, with 11 bases between them. This CDR3 contains 14 residues. Germline V gene sequence: CDR1 MDHEN, CDR2 SYDVKM. The CDR3 reads CASSFPAEAYEQYF. The CDR3 DNA follows: TGTGCCAGCAGTTTCCCTGCAGAAGCCTACGAGCAGTACTTC. Together with reference TRBV28 and TRBJ2-7, the CDR3 gives the full variable domain: DVKVTQSSRYLVKRTGEKVFLECVQDMDHENMFWYRQDPGLGLRLIYFSYDVKMKEKGDIPEGYSVSREKKERFSLILESASTNQTSMYLCASSFPAEAYEQYFGPGTRLTVT.

V and J are TRBV2 and TRBJ2-5, with 8 bases fitting TRBD2. With the DNA end fitting TRBJ2-7 better, the J assignment may be wrong. The CDR3 extends over 14 amino acids. The germline CDR1 and CDR2 sequences are SNHLY and FYNNEI. The CDR3 sequence: CASSEVTGGYEQYF. In nucleotides, the CDR3 is TGTGCCAGCAGTGAAGTAACGGGGGGGTACGAGCAGTACTTC.

The genes are TRBV20-1 and TRBJ2-1; 7 nucleotides match TRBD1. After removal of 6 bases from V and 8 bases from J, the junction contained 7 bases not matched to a gene. The CDR3 is 12 residues long. Per germline, CDR1 DFQATT and CDR2 SNEGSKA (reference sequence). The CDR3 DNA reads TGCAGTGCCAGCCCGACAGGGTATGAGCAGTTCTTC. It translates to CSASPTGYEQFF.

CDR3 in amino acids: CASSERDRVGEQYF. DNA of the CDR3: TGTGCCAGCAGTGAAAGGGACAGGGTCGGCGAGCAGTACTTC. The chain uses TRBV2 and TRBJ2-4; TRBD1 matches 9 bases. The better agreement between TRBJ2-7 and the DNA end casts doubt on the J call. This CDR3 comprises 14 residues. Germline V gene lookup returns CDR1 SNHLY and CDR2 FYNNEI.

The chain uses TRBV13 and TRBJ2-5; TRBD1 is a possible D gene (5 bases). V lost 5 bases and J lost 3, with 22 bases in between. Germline CDR1 and CDR2: PRHDT and FYEKMQ (reference sequence). This CDR3 has 17 amino acids. CDR3 bases: TGTGCCAGCAGCCTCAAATCCGGGCTCGACAGAGAAGAGACCCAGTACTTC. Translation: CASSLKSGLDREETQYF.

The rearrangement links TRBV4-3 to TRBJ2-5; 9 bases agree with TRBD2. Germline V gene data show CDR1 as LGHNA and CDR2 as YSLEER. J lost 9 bases, V lost 1 base, and 9 bases had no gene match. The CDR3 spans 15 residues. The CDR3 is CASSQVLAGAKAQYF. The CDR3 nucleotides are TGCGCCAGCAGCCAAGTATTAGCGGGGGCAAAGGCCCAGTACTTC.

V is TRBV28 and J is TRBJ1-2; D ambiguous. Germline V gene data show CDR1 as MDHEN and CDR2 as SYDVKM. There are 13 residues in the CDR3. V was clipped by 3 bases and J by 11 bases, with 16 bases between them. The CDR3 region is CASSLDLLKGYTF. CDR3 sequence (DNA): TGTGCCAGCAGTTTGGACCTCCTGAAAGGGTACACCTTC.

Note on this clonotype: This could be a read error, since a much larger clone is one nucleotide away. This sequence joins TRBV14 and TRBJ2-5; possible D gene TRBD2, 5 bases. There are 17 residues in the CDR3. Trimming stripped 0 bases from V and 4 bases from J, with 18 bases between. Per germline, CDR1 SGHDN and CDR2 FVKESK. CDR3 in DNA: TGTGCCAGCAGCCAAGAATTCGGCTCTCCAGAGGGAGAGACCCAGTACTTC. Protein: CASSQEFGSPEGETQYF.

The V gene is TRBV11-3, the J gene TRBJ1-1, with TRBD1 matching over 7 bases. Germline values: CDR1 SGHNT, CDR2 YENEEA. V lost 5 bases, J lost 8 bases, and 5 bases stayed unmatched. The CDR3 consists of 12 residues. The CDR3 coding sequence is TGTGCCAGCAGCCTCGTGACAGGGGAAGCTTTCTTT. Its translation: CASSLVTGEAFF.

This chain connects TRBV6-2 or TRBV6-3 to TRBJ2-3; TRBD2 matches 8 bases. Germline V gene sequence: CDR1 MNHEY, CDR2 SVGEGT. CDR3 length: 16 amino acids. V shed 6 bases and J 4 bases; nucleotides not matched to a gene: 12. The CDR3 DNA reads TGTGCCAGCAGAACTGTGGGCGGGGGGTCCCCAGATACGCAGTATTTT. This gives the protein CASRTVGGGSPDTQYF.

This clonotype came up a few times. V gene TRBV15 combines with J gene TRBJ2-3; 14 bases line up with TRBD2. V lost 3 bases, J lost 5 bases, and 7 bases stayed unmatched. CDR3 length: 17 residues. Germline CDR1 reads LNHNV; CDR2 reads YYDKDF (reference sequence). CDR3 amino acids: CATSRAPTSGGEDTQYF. DNA of the CDR3: TGTGCCACCAGCAGGGCCCCGACTAGCGGGGGGGAAGATACGCAGTATTTT.

There are a few counts of this clonotype. V usage is TRBV24-1 and J usage is TRBJ2-1; D is tentatively TRBD1 or TRBD2 (5 bases each). Germline V gene data show CDR1 as KGHDR and CDR2 as SFDVKD. V lost 4 bases and J lost 1, with 13 bases in between. This CDR3 spans 16 amino acids. The DNA for the CDR3 is TGTGCCACCAGTGAACCTAGTGGGGGTTCCTACAATGAGCAGTTCTTC. It yields the protein CATSEPSGGSYNEQFF.

The rearrangement uses TRBV27 and TRBJ2-7, with 8 bases fitting TRBD2. With V trimmed by 5 bases and J by 6 bases, 9 bases remained unmatched. Per germline, CDR1 MNHEY and CDR2 SMNVEV (reference sequence). CDR3 length: 14 residues. CDR3 sequence: CASSPAVAGGEQYF. The CDR3 bases are TGTGCCAGCAGTCCCGCTGTTGCGGGGGGCGAGCAGTACTTC.

CDR3 region: CASSVQGSLGEQYF. CDR3 bases: TGTGCCAGCAGCGTCCAGGGGTCCCTGGGCGAGCAGTACTTC. V is TRBV9 and J is TRBJ2-7; perhaps TRBD1 as D (6 bases). CDR3 length: 14 amino acids. Trimming took off 2 bases at V and 6 bases at J, with 15 bases between the two ends. In germline, CDR1 is SGDLS, CDR2 YYNGEE.

For this clonotype: The junction and the germline gene differ at one end; a read error may be behind it. This chain links TRBV20-1 with TRBJ2-7; no firm D call. The assigned J gene may be wrong: the sequence end matches TRBJ2-5 better. The CDR3 spans 13 residues. Germline CDR1 is DFQATT and CDR2 is SNEGSKA (reference sequence). The chain's CDR3 is CSAHKREQGTQYF. The CDR3 nucleotides read TGCAGTGCCCACAAGCGAGAACAAGGGACCCAGTACTTC.

This chain uses TRBV4-2 with TRBJ2-1, with D maybe TRBD1 (6 bases). The V gene lost 1 base and the J gene lost 3 bases, with 16 bases spanning the gap. Germline CDR1 is LGHNA and CDR2 is YNFKEQ. This CDR3 is 17 amino acids long. CDR3 loop: CASSQGSQGGYYNEQFF. In nucleotides, the CDR3 is TGTGCCAGCAGCCAAGGGTCCCAAGGGGGATACTACAATGAGCAGTTCTTC.

This chain uses TRBV29-1 with TRBJ1-1; D unclear. The CDR3 has 12 residues. Germline V gene sequence: CDR1 SQVTM, CDR2 ANQGSEA. V lost 5 bases, J lost 0 bases, and 7 bases lay in between. CDR3 amino acids: CSVRRVNTEAFF. Here the CDR3 DNA reads TGCAGCGTTCGGAGGGTGAACACTGAAGCTTTCTTT.

CDR3 loop: CASSVSLAGDLIGETQYF. The CDR3 DNA sequence: TGTGCCAGCAGTGTATCACTAGCGGGGGACCTCATTGGGGAGACCCAGTACTTC. V gene TRBV2 combines with J gene TRBJ2-4; 11 bases are shared with TRBD2. The J call could be wrong; TRBJ2-5 is a better fit for the DNA end. CDR1 is SNHLY, CDR2 FYNNEI, per germline. This CDR3 has 18 amino acids.